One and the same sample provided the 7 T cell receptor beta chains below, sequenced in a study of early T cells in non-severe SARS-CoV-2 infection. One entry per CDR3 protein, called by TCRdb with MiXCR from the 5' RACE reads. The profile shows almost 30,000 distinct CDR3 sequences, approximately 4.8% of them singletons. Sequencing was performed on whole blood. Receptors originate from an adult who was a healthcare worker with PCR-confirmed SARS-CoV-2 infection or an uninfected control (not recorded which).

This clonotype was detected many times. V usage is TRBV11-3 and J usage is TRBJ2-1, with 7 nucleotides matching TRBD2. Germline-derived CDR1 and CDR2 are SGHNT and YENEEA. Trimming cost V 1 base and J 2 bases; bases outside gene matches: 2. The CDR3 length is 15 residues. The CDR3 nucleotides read TGTGCCAGCAGCTTAGGCGGGAGCGCCTACAATGAGCAGTTCTTC. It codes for CASSLGGSAYNEQFF.

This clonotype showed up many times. The CDR3 DNA reads as TGTGCCAGTGGGGACAGCAGCTACCAGCCCCAGCATTTT. This translates into CASGDSSYQPQHF. The rearrangement uses TRBV19 and TRBJ1-5, with 7 bases lining up with TRBD1. Unmatched junction bases numbered 8, after V lost 8 bases and J lost 7 bases. The CDR3 loop spans 13 amino acids. CDR1 and CDR2 (germline): LNHDA, SQIVND (reference sequence).

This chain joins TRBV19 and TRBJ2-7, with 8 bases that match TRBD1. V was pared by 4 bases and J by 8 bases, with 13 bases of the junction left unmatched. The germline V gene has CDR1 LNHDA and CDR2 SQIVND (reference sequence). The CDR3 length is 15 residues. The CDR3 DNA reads TGTGCCAGTAGTAGAGTCACAGGACAGGGAAGCAAGCAGTACTTC. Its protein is CASSRVTGQGSKQYF.

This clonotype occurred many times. In nucleotides, the CDR3 is TGCGCCAGCAGTTTTGGACTAGCGGGAAGGTCAGATACGCAGTATTTT. Translated: CASSFGLAGRSDTQYF. The rearrangement joins TRBV10-1 to TRBJ2-3; 12 nucleotides agree with TRBD2. This CDR3 comprises 16 residues. Trimming took 5 bases from V and 4 from J; bases not matched to a gene: 7. Germline V gene lookup returns CDR1 WNHNN and CDR2 SYGVQD (reference sequence).

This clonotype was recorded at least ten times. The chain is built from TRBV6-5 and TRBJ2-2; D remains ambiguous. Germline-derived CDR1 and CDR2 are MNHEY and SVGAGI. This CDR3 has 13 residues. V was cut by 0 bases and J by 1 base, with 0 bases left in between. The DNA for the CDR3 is TGTGCCAGCAGTTACTCGAACACCGGGGAGCTGTTTTTT. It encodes CASSYSNTGELFF.

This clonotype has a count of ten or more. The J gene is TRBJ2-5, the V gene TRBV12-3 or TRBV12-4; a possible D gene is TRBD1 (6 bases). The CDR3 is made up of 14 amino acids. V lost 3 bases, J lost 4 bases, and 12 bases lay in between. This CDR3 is CASSFRGRGETQYF. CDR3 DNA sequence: TGTGCCAGCAGTTTCAGAGGCAGGGGAGAGACCCAGTACTTC.

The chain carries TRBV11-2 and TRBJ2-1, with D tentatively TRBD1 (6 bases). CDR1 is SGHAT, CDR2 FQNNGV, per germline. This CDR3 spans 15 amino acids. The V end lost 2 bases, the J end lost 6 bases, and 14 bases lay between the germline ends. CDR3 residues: CASSLNRADSNEQFF. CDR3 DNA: TGTGCCAGCAGCTTAAACAGGGCGGATAGCAATGAGCAGTTCTTC.